This T cell receptor (beta chain) is drawn from a study of blood T cell repertoires in COVID-19. Whole-study context: The United States, Italy and Spain provided the acute and convalescent COVID-19 samples.

The V gene's germline CDR1 is MNHEY and CDR2 SMNVEV (reference sequence). The V gene lost 5 bases and the J gene lost 0 bases, with 7 bases spanning the gap. The CDR3 loop spans 13 amino acids. Original methodology: Amplification with reference gene primers provided the estimates of nucleated cell counts. TCRdb keeps only in-frame clones here, not all; method: immunoSEQ multiplex PCR. That table gives V, J and clone size, and the DNA gave D and trimming. This sample yields about 240,000 clones, of which about four fifths are seen a single time; less than 3.5% belongs to the top ten. The TCR comes from a woman in her late teens or twenties with acute or convalescent COVID-19. Material for sequencing was peripheral blood. The V and J genes are TRBV27 and TRBJ1-1; D is ambiguous. The CDR3 sequence: CASSPRVNTEAFF. In nucleotides, the CDR3 is TGTGCCAGCAGTCCGCGGGTGAACACTGAAGCTTTCTTT.